This TCR beta chain stems from a study of beta chain features in type 1 diabetes. This CDR3 is built from 15 residues. V lost 0 bases to trimming and J lost 4 bases, with 12 bases between them. CDR1 is LNHNV and CDR2 is YYDKDF in the germline V gene (reference sequence). As every portion of the isolated RNA was reverse transcribed, the sequencing read expressed TCRB transcripts. Method: immunoSEQ multiplex PCR; TCRdb's copy keeps in-frame clones and lacks some. The sample contains roughly 370,000 clones, about 14% of which appear only once. This clone came up a few times. This rearrangement joins TRBV15 to TRBJ2-5; no clear D. Sequencing was performed on naive CD4+ T cells from blood. The receptor was isolated from a man aged 25-45 years in good health. The CDR3, as DNA: TGTGCCACCAGCAGAGAAGCTTTTCTCCGAGAGACCCAGTACTTC. As protein: CATSREAFLRETQYF.